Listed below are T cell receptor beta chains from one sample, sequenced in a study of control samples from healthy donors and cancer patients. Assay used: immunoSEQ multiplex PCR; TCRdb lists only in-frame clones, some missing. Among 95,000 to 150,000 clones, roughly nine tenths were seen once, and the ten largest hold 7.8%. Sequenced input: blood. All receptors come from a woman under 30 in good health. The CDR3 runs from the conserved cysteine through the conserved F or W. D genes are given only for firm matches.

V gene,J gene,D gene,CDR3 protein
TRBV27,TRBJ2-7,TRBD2,CASRSIAGGAYEQYF
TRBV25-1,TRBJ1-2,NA,CASSEYKDGVNYGYTF
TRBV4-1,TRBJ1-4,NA,CASSQVGEGNEKLFF
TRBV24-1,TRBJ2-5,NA,CATSDPQGPQETQYF
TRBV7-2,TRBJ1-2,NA,CASSLAVENYGYTF
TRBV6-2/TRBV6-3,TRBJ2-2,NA,CASSYQLAQGTGELFF
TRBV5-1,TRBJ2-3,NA,CASSYGVRSTDTQYF
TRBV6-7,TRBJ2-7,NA,CASSYWGRVGDEQYF
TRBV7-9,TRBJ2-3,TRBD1,CASSLTGADTQYF
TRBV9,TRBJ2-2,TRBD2,CASTPGTRTGELFF
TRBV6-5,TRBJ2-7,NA,CASRVQGRTVYEQYF
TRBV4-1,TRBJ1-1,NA,CASSQGGGFEAFF
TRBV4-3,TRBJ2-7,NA,CASSQGLFYEQYF
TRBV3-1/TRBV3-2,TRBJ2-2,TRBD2,CASSPGTSGNTGELFF
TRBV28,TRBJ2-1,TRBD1,CASSPPRQGAGSNEQFF
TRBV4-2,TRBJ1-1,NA,CASSQVGEGDTEAFF
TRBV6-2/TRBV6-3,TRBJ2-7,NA,CASSYTIGYEQYF
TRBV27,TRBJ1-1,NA,CASSLSTGLDTEAFF
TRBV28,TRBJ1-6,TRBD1,CASSPFGQGANSPLHF
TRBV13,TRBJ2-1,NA,CASSPPNEQFF
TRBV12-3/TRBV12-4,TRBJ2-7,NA,CASSFSDPYEQYF
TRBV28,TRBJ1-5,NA,CASSSTQQGWGNQPQHF
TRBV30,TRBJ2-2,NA,CAWSGGGESGELFF
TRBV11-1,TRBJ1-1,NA,CASSLDLGNTEAFF
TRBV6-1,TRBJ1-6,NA,CASSEDPDGGNSPLHF
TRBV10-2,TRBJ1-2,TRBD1,CARLDRGEDWDNYGYTF
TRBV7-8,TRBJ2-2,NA,CASSFTVTGELFF
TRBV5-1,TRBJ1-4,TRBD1,CASSSGQGGGEKLFF
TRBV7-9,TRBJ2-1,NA,CASRTTQVEVAHEQFF
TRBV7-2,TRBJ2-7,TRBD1,CASSSFFGTAFEQYF
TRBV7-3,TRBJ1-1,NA,CASSLQVNTEAFF
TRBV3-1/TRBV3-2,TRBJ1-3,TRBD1,CASSQDGTGLSGNTIYF
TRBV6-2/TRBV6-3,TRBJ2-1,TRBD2,CASSSWTSGSNEQFF
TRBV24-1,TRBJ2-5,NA,CATSDTQETQYF
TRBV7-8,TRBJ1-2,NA,CASSLARENYGYTF